The text below deals with one T cell receptor (beta chain). This entry is derived from a study of T cell clonotyping in hematopoietic cell transplantation. Clones were sequenced by immunoSEQ multiplex PCR, and TCRdb holds only the in-frame ones, with some missing. The data show some 76,000 clones, with 90% to 96% seen just once and 1.5% to 2% held by the top ten. Trimming took off 6 bases at V and 3 bases at J, with 16 bases between the two ends. This CDR3 has 14 residues. Germline V gene lookup returns CDR1 SQVTM and CDR2 ANQGSEA. Time point reported: recipient sample about 28 days before transplant, after cytoreduction.

This chain connects TRBV29-1 to TRBJ2-3; D possibly corresponds to TRBD1 (6 bases). This TCR was sampled from a woman aged 50 to 60 with acute myeloid leukemia. Some clones in this sample may be carry-over from other donors' samples. The specimen was peripheral blood mononuclear cells, collected before stem cell transplant. This CDR3 is CSVRTQGATDTQYF. The CDR3 DNA follows: TGCAGCGTCAGAACACAGGGTGCTACAGATACGCAGTATTTT.